Presented here are 27 T cell receptor beta chains from one specimen sequenced in a study of Ad26.COV2.S vaccination and SARS-CoV-2 variants. The treatment here: around 19 received Ad26.COV2.S at low or high dose, single or two shots; roughly five received placebo; per-sample allocation not given. The investigators took samples on day 63 after the first vaccine or placebo injection. Sequencing was performed with immunoSEQ multiplex PCR; in TCRdb, only in-frame clones are kept and a portion is missing. The sample yields 350,000 to 450,000 clones, roughly 90% seen once. The source material was peripheral blood, sampled in a trial of Ad26.COV2.S vaccine versus placebo. The receptor source for this set is a person aged 18-60 years who received the Ad26.COV2.S COVID-19 vaccine or a placebo.

The rearrangement links TRBV18 to TRBJ2-2; no firm D call. CDR1 and CDR2 (germline): KGHSH, LQKENI. This CDR3 spans 15 amino acids. Trimming stripped 5 bases from V and 4 bases from J, with 14 bases between. The CDR3 region has the DNA TGTGCCAGCTCAGGGTTCCGTCTCCCCACCGGGGAGCTGTTTTTT. Its translation is CASSGFRLPTGELFF.

This sequence joins TRBV14 and TRBJ2-7; D is undetermined. This CDR3 is built from 17 residues. The germline V and J ends were trimmed by 0 bases and 1 base, with 16 bases remaining between them. CDR1 and CDR2 from the germline V gene are SGHDN and FVKESK. As DNA, the CDR3 is TGTGCCAGCAGCCAAGAATATGATTTCGCACGTTCCTACGAGCAGTACTTC. Translated, it gives CASSQEYDFARSYEQYF.

V is TRBV3-1 (or the pseudogene TRBV3-2) and J is TRBJ1-2, with 8 bases aligning to TRBD1. The CDR3 has 13 amino acids. The V segment lost 3 bases and the J segment 7 bases; nucleotides outside the gene matches: 4. Looked up from germline, CDR1 is LGHDT and CDR2 is YNNKEL (reference sequence). The CDR3 loop reads CASSQGQVSGYTF. The CDR3 nucleotides are TGTGCCAGCAGCCAGGGACAGGTATCTGGCTACACCTTC.

V is TRBV5-1 and J is TRBJ2-7; a possible D gene is TRBD1 (6 bases). The CDR3 sequence is 15 residues long. The germline gives CDR1 SGHRS, CDR2 YFSETQ. The germline V and J ends were trimmed by 0 bases and 3 bases, with 13 bases remaining between them. This CDR3 reads CASSLGLQGFYEQYF. For the CDR3, the DNA is TGCGCCAGCAGCTTGGGCCTACAGGGTTTCTACGAGCAGTACTTC.

The CDR3: CASTSWVPLIRGHNQPQHF. The CDR3 DNA is TGTGCCAGCACTTCTTGGGTGCCCCTTATCCGGGGCCACAATCAGCCCCAGCATTTT. V is TRBV6-8 and J is TRBJ1-5; maybe TRBD1 (5 bases). Germline assignment: CDR1 MNHGY and CDR2 SAAAGT. The CDR3 is made up of 19 amino acids. Trimming took 7 bases from V and 3 from J, leaving 28 bases between them.

The chain carries TRBV5-1 and TRBJ1-6; D gene ambiguous. Germline CDR1 and CDR2: SGHRS and YFSETQ. The CDR3 runs 16 residues. V was cut by 0 bases and J by 0 bases, with 7 bases left in between. The CDR3 region has the DNA TGCGCCAGCAGCTTGGCAGGAAACTCCTATAATTCACCCCTCCACTTT. Protein sequence: CASSLAGNSYNSPLHF.

The chain couples TRBV9 to TRBJ1-1; D is unclear. This CDR3 has 13 residues. The V and J ends lost 0 bases and 5 bases respectively, with 8 bases between them. The germline gives CDR1 SGDLS, CDR2 YYNGEE. The CDR3 sequence: CASSVETRTEAFF. CDR3 sequence (DNA): TGTGCCAGCAGCGTAGAAACCAGGACTGAAGCTTTCTTT.

This clone was seen a single time. The chain joins TRBV7-9 to TRBJ1-6, with a possible D match to TRBD1 (5 bases). CDR1 is SEHNR and CDR2 is FQNEAQ in the germline V gene (reference sequence). This CDR3 spans 15 amino acids. The ends were cut back, 6 bases at V and 7 bases at J, with 16 bases in the middle. DNA for the CDR3: TGTGCCAGCAGGGCCGGGGCCATGGGGAATTCACCCCTCCACTTT. Its protein is CASRAGAMGNSPLHF. The full variable domain, in which reference TRBV7-9 and TRBJ1-6 provide the parts outside the CDR3, is DTGVSQNPRHKITKRGQNVTFRCDPISEHNRLYWYRQTLGQGPEFLTYFQNEAQLEKSRLLSDRFSAERPKGSFSTLEIQRTEQGDSAMYLCASRAGAMGNSPLHFGNGTRLTVT.

For this clone: A junction end diverges from the germline sequence, so it may reflect a read error. The rearrangement joins TRBV7-8 to TRBJ2-1; TRBD2 agrees at 7 bases. There are 13 residues in the CDR3. CDR1 SGHVS and CDR2 FQNEAQ come from the germline V gene. The CDR3 spells CASSRVPWGSGVF. Here the CDR3 DNA reads TGTGCCAGCAGCCGGGTACCCTGGGGGAGCGGGGTCTTC.

V gene TRBV5-1 combines with J gene TRBJ2-6; TRBD2 matches at 14 bases. The CDR3 covers 20 residues. J was trimmed by 4 bases and V by 6 bases; bases with no gene match: 15. The germline CDR1 and CDR2 sequences are SGHRS and YFSETQ. DNA for the CDR3: TGCGCCAGCAATTTGGCTTTGGGGGGACTAGCGGGAGCCGGGGCCAACGTCCTGACTTTC. Translation: CASNLALGGLAGAGANVLTF.

The V gene is TRBV30, the J gene TRBJ2-1; TRBD2 agrees at 9 bases. V lost 1 base and J lost 2; bases outside the gene matches: 9. Germline V gives CDR1 GTSNPN, CDR2 SVGIG (reference sequence). This CDR3 spans 17 amino acids. The CDR3 protein is CAWSGLAGEGAYNEQFF. CDR3 nucleotide sequence: TGTGCCTGGAGTGGGTTAGCGGGAGAAGGGGCCTACAATGAGCAGTTCTTC. Complete variable domain (other parts from reference TRBV30 and TRBJ2-1): SQTIHQWPATLVQPVGSPLSLECTVEGTSNPNLYWYRQAAGRGLQLLFYSVGIGQISSEVPQNLSASRPQDRQFILSSKKLLLSDSGFYLCAWSGLAGEGAYNEQFFGPGTRLTVL.

V is TRBV6-4 and J is TRBJ1-3; no clear D. This CDR3 is 15 amino acids long. The germline V gene encodes CDR1 MRHNA and CDR2 SNTAGT. V was cut by 4 bases and J by 3 bases, with 13 bases left in between. CDR3 protein: CASSATDNDGNTIYF. The CDR3 DNA sequence: TGTGCCAGCAGTGCCACCGACAACGATGGAAACACCATATATTTT.

The chain combines TRBV9 with TRBJ2-7; TRBD1 is a possible D gene (5 bases). The CDR3 spans 15 residues. Trimming took off 0 bases at V and 2 bases at J, with 12 bases between the two ends. Germline V gives CDR1 SGDLS, CDR2 YYNGEE. The CDR3, as DNA: TGTGCCAGCAGCGTAGGCCCAGGGATCGCCTACGAGCAGTACTTC. This gives the protein CASSVGPGIAYEQYF.

This chain uses TRBV11-3 with TRBJ2-1; TRBD2 agrees at 9 bases. V dropped 6 bases and J dropped 9; count of bases not matched to a gene: 12. The V gene's germline CDR1 is SGHNT and CDR2 YENEEA. This CDR3 has 15 residues. This CDR3 reads CASSQVAGVPGEQFF. The CDR3 coding sequence is TGTGCCAGCAGTCAGGTAGCGGGAGTTCCCGGTGAGCAGTTCTTC.

V usage is TRBV10-1 and J usage is TRBJ2-5; 8 bases map to TRBD1. The junction had 2 bases not matched to a gene; V was cut back by 3 bases and J by 2 bases. Germline V gene lookup returns CDR1 WNHNN and CDR2 SYGVQD (reference sequence). This CDR3 region has 14 residues. The CDR3: CASSDDRGQETQYF. The CDR3 DNA reads as TGCGCCAGCAGTGACGACAGGGGTCAAGAGACCCAGTACTTC.

The rearrangement uses TRBV27 and TRBJ2-3; the match to TRBD2 covers 10 bases. CDR3 size: 17 residues. The trim removed 2 bases at V and 5 bases at J, leaving 10 bases unmatched. The germline gives CDR1 MNHEY, CDR2 SMNVEV (reference sequence). The DNA for the CDR3 is TGTGCCAGCAGTTTAACCAGCGGGAGGGCCAGAGGAGATACGCAGTATTTT. Residues: CASSLTSGRARGDTQYF.

This sequence joins TRBV27 and TRBJ1-4; D perhaps matches TRBD1 (6 bases). V was pared by 2 bases and J by 6 bases, with 13 bases between. CDR1 MNHEY and CDR2 SMNVEV come from the germline V gene (reference sequence). The CDR3 is 15 residues long. The CDR3 protein is CASSLTDRSYEKLFF. For the CDR3, the DNA is TGTGCCAGCAGTTTAACCGACAGGAGCTATGAAAAACTGTTTTTT.

The rearrangement uses TRBV9 and TRBJ2-3, with D unclear. Germline V CDR1 and CDR2: SGDLS, YYNGEE. The CDR3 runs to 15 residues. The V end lost 5 bases, the J end lost 5 bases, and 18 bases lay between the germline ends. The chain's CDR3 is CASSLQWYTGDTQYF. The CDR3 bases are TGTGCCAGCAGTCTCCAATGGTACACGGGAGATACGCAGTATTTT.

The chain recombines TRBV7-3 with TRBJ2-2; 12 bases fit TRBD1. Germline CDR1 is SGHTA and CDR2 is FQGTGA. The CDR3 spans 16 residues. V trimming: 5 bases; J trimming: 5 bases; junction bases outside the gene matches: 6. For the CDR3, the DNA is TGTGCCAGCAGCCAGGGGACAGGGGGCGGAACCGGGGAGCTGTTTTTT. Its translation: CASSQGTGGGTGELFF.

V and J are TRBV28 and TRBJ1-1; D is undetermined. The ends were cut back, 1 base at V and 4 bases at J, with 10 bases in the middle. The CDR3 totals 14 residues. Germline values: CDR1 MDHEN, CDR2 SYDVKM. The CDR3 bases are TGTGCCAGCAGTTTATCTGGAGGGTCCACTGAAGCTTTCTTT. The encoded protein is CASSLSGGSTEAFF.

CDR3 region: CASSAVSGRRTDTQYF. The CDR3 bases are TGTGCCAGCAGTGCCGTTAGCGGGAGGCGTACAGATACGCAGTATTTT. V and J are TRBV6-1 and TRBJ2-3; 10 bases agree with TRBD2. V lost 4 bases to trimming and J lost 3 bases; unmatched junction nucleotides: 7. The germline CDR1 and CDR2 sequences are MNHNS and SASEGT. This CDR3 spans 16 amino acids.

This chain uses TRBV20-1 with TRBJ1-4, with D uncertain. Trimming stripped 6 bases from V and 8 bases from J, with 10 bases between. Germline CDR1 and CDR2: DFQATT and SNEGSKA (reference sequence). The CDR3 runs 11 residues. The CDR3 sequence: CSARTEEKLFF. The CDR3, as DNA: TGCAGTGCGAGGACCGAGGAAAAACTGTTTTTT.

The rearrangement links TRBV4-1 to TRBJ2-1; D is possibly TRBD2 (5 bases). V was pared by 0 bases and J by 0 bases, with 12 bases between. CDR3 length: 17 amino acids. CDR1 is MGHRA, CDR2 YSYEKL, per germline. CDR3 protein: CASSQDDRGSSYNEQFF. The CDR3 DNA reads TGCGCCAGCAGCCAAGATGATCGAGGGAGCTCCTACAATGAGCAGTTCTTC.

The chain joins TRBV5-4 to TRBJ2-1; TRBD2 aligns across 14 bases. The length of the CDR3 is 17 residues. Germline V gene sequence: CDR1 SGHNT, CDR2 YYREEE (reference sequence). Trimming at V came to 4 bases and at J to 4 bases, leaving 7 bases not matched to a gene. CDR3 DNA sequence: TGTGCCAGCAGCCCGACTAGCGGGAGGGTCCAATACAATGAGCAGTTCTTC. Its translation: CASSPTSGRVQYNEQFF. The complete variable domain, with remaining parts taken from reference TRBV5-4 and TRBJ2-1, reads ETGVTQSPTHLIKTRGQQVTLRCSSQSGHNTVSWYQQALGQGPQFIFQYYREEENGRGNFPPRFSGLQFPNYSSELNVNALELDDSALYLCASSPTSGRVQYNEQFFGPGTRLTVL.

This chain joins TRBV6-4 and TRBJ2-1; 7 positions match TRBD2. Germline lookup yields CDR1 MRHNA and CDR2 SNTAGT. CDR3 size: 17 residues. V lost 2 bases, J lost 9 bases, and 16 bases stayed unmatched. The CDR3 sequence is CASSDGGGPWGSVEQFF. The CDR3 DNA is TGTGCCAGCAGTGACGGGGGAGGGCCTTGGGGTTCGGTTGAGCAGTTCTTC.

The V and J genes are TRBV5-1 and TRBJ2-1; 7 nucleotides align to TRBD1. The J segment lost 7 bases and the V segment lost 4 bases, leaving 5 bases of the junction unmatched. This CDR3 has 13 residues. The germline CDR1 and CDR2 sequences are SGHRS and YFSETQ. CDR3 nucleotides: TGCGCCAGCAGCACAAGACAGGGAAATGAGCAGTTCTTC. It yields the protein CASSTRQGNEQFF.

The V call is TRBV29-1, the J call TRBJ2-6; D uncertain. Per the germline V gene, CDR1 is SQVTM and CDR2 is ANQGSEA. CDR3 length equals 12 residues. V was shortened by 2 bases and J by 4 bases, with 3 bases between the two germline ends. The CDR3 loop reads CSVEQGANVLTF. In DNA, the CDR3 is TGCAGCGTTGAACAGGGGGCCAACGTCCTGACTTTC.